The TCR beta chain under discussion was sequenced for a study of blood T cells in healthy people across ages. A sample-barcoded 5' primer and a J-beta primer mix were used in a second PCR of about 6 to 12 cycles. TCRdb fed the 5' RACE reads into MiXCR, producing one record per CDR3 protein. The table includes 1.5 million to 2 million distinct CDR3 sequences, roughly 27% detected once. Each sample had at least 6 million PBMCs isolated. Between the trimmed V and J ends, which lost 2 bases and 6 bases, there was a span of 13 bases. Per germline, CDR1 SGHTA and CDR2 FQGNSA. CDR3 size: 15 residues. The source of this sequence is a woman in her twenties or thirties in good health. Sequenced: blood. The chain has TRBV7-2 and TRBJ2-2, with a weak D call TRBD1 (6 bases). The CDR3 nucleotides read TGTGCCAGCAGCTTAAGGGGGAGTAGCGCCGGGGAGCTGTTTTTT. Translating gives CASSLRGSSAGELFF.